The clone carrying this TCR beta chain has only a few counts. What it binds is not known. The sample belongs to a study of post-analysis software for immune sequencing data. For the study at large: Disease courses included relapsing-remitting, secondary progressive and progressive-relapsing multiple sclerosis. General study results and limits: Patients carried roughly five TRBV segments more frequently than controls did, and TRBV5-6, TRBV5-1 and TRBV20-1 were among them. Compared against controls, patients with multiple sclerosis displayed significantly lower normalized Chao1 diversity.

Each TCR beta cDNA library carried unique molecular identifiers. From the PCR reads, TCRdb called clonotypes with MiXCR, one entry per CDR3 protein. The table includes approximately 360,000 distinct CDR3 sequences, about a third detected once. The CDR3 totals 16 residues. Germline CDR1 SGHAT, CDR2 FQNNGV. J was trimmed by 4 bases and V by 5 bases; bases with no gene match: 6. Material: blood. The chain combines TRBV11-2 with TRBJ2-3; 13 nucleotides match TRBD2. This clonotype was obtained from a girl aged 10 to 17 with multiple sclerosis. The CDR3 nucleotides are TGTGCCAGCAGCCCCCGGACTAGCGGGGGCCCAGATACGCAGTATTTT. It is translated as CASSPRTSGGPDTQYF.